The sample holds many counts of the clone carrying this T cell receptor (beta chain). Its antigen remains unidentified. This sample is drawn from a study of CD8+CD57+ T cells in acquired aplastic anemia. Study summary: The DNA of sorted CD4+ and CD8+ cells averaged around 3 ug.

Per germline, CDR1 PRHDT and CDR2 FYEKMQ (reference sequence). CDR3 length: 12 residues. The germline V and J ends were trimmed by 5 bases and 7 bases, with 9 bases remaining between them. The study profiled TCR beta VDJ and CDR3 using genomic DNA as template. A single record per CDR3 protein comes from TCRdb applying MiXCR to the reads. The sample includes 250,000 or so distinct CDR3 sequences, around half of them seen just once. Study-wide findings and caveats: Researchers report that around 29 CD8+ CDR3 sequences appeared in both patients and controls.

Individuals selected for sequencing had exhibited CD8+CD57+ cell expansion on flow cytometry. Severe acquired aplastic anemia was diagnosed in all patients. The sample consisted of sorted CD4+, CD8+, or CD8+CD57+ T cells (not recorded which) from PBMCs. This chain connects TRBV13 to TRBJ2-1; D is unclear. The TCR originated in a human donor with aplastic anemia. The CDR3 region is CASSPKKNEQFF. CDR3 nucleotides: TGTGCCAGCAGCCCCAAGAAGAATGAGCAGTTCTTC.